The entry below describes one T cell receptor beta chain. Antigen unknown. The CDR3 extends over 15 amino acids. Germline lookup yields CDR1 SNHLY and CDR2 FYNNEI. The data stem from a study of CXCR3-negative and CXCR3-positive naive CD8 T cells. The study's findings and limits: For memory CD8+ cells diversity was much lower, but both naive subsets had comparably high diversity.

Libraries of TRB cDNA were made by 5' RACE and carried UMIs. TCRdb reprocessed the 5' RACE reads, with one entry per CDR3 protein and no DNA. The listing records over 35,000 distinct CDR3 sequences. Material for sequencing was memory CD8+ T cells from blood. The gene calls are TRBV2 and TRBJ1-5; the TRBD1 assignment by TCRdb is unverifiable without DNA. The receptor was derived from a human donor in good health. Some clones in this sample may be carry-over from other donors' samples. The CDR3 loop reads CASSVSYGSNQPQHF.